Sequencing of this T cell receptor (beta chain) was carried out in a study of blood T cell repertoires in COVID-19. For the study at large: Samples of COVID-19 (acute and convalescent) were obtained from the United States, Italy and Spain. The cDNA or gDNA used as material had been derived from T cells, B-cell-depleted T cells, or PBMCs.

In the original processing: Amplification of reference gene primers provided the estimated nucleated cell counts. TCRdb's table, derived via immunoSEQ multiplex PCR, lists solely in-frame clones and lacks some. V, J and clone size were drawn from that table, and D and trimming were deduced from the DNA. The sample contains about 230,000 clones, roughly 84% of which appear only once. The CDR3 has 15 amino acids. The V end lost 3 bases, the J end lost 4 bases, and 15 bases lay between the germline ends. Germline lookup yields CDR1 MNHNS and CDR2 SASEGT. The clonotype comes from a woman between 50 and 59 years old with acute or convalescent COVID-19. The chain uses TRBV6-1 and TRBJ1-2, with D maybe TRBD1 (5 bases). The sample was peripheral blood. CDR3: CASSDAVRGGYGYTF. In DNA, the CDR3 is TGTGCCAGCAGTGATGCCGTTAGGGGCGGCTATGGCTACACCTTC.